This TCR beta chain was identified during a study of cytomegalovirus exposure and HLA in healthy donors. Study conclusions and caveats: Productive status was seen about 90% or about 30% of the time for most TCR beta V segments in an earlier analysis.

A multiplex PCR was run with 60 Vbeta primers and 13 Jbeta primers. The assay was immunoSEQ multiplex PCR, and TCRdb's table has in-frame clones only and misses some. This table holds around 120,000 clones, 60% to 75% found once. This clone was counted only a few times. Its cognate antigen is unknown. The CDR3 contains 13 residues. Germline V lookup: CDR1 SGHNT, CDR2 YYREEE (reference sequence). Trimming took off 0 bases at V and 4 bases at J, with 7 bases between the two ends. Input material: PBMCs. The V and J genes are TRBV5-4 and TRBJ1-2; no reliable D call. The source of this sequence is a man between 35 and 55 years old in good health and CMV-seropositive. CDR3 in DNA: TGTGCCAGCAGCTTGGGGAGCGCCTATGGCTACACCTTC. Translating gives CASSLGSAYGYTF.